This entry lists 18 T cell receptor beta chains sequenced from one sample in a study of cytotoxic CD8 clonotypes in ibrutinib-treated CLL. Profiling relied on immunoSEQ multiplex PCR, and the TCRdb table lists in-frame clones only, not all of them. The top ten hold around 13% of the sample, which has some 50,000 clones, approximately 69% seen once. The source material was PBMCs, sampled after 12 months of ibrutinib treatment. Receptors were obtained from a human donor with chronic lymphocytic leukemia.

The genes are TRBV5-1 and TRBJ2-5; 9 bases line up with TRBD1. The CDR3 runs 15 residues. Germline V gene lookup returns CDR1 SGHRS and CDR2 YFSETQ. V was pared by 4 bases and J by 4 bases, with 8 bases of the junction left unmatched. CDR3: CASSPGTGLGETQYF. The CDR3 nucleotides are TGCGCCAGCAGCCCAGGGACAGGGCTGGGAGAGACCCAGTACTTC.

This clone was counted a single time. The CDR3 DNA is TGCGCCAGCAGCTCTAGCGGGGGGGCCTCAGATACGCAGTATTTT. Translated: CASSSSGGASDTQYF. This chain connects TRBV4-1 to TRBJ2-3, with 12 bases lining up with TRBD2. Germline trimming cut 5 bases from V and 4 bases from J; bases unmatched to any gene: 4. Germline V gives CDR1 MGHRA, CDR2 YSYEKL. The CDR3 runs 15 residues.

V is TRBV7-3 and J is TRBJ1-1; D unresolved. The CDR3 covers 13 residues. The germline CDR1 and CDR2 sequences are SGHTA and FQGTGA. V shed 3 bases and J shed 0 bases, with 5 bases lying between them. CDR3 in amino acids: CASSFAVNTEAFF. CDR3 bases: TGTGCCAGCAGCTTTGCGGTGAACACTGAAGCTTTCTTT. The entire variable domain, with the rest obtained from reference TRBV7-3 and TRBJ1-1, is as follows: GAGVSQTPSNKVTEKGKYVELRCDPISGHTALYWYRQSLGQGPEFLIYFQGTGAADDSGLPNDRFFAVRPEGSVSTLKIQRTERGDSAVYLCASSFAVNTEAFFGQGTRLTVV.

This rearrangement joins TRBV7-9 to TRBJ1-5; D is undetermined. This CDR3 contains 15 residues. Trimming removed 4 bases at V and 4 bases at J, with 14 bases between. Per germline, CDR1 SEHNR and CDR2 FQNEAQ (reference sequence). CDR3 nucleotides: TGTGCCAGCAGCTCCCTCGGGCAGCTTAATCAGCCCCAGCATTTT. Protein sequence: CASSSLGQLNQPQHF. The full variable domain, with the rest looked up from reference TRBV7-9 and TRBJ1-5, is DTGVSQNPRHKITKRGQNVTFRCDPISEHNRLYWYRQTLGQGPEFLTYFQNEAQLEKSRLLSDRFSAERPKGSFSTLEIQRTEQGDSAMYLCASSSLGQLNQPQHFGDGTRLSIL.

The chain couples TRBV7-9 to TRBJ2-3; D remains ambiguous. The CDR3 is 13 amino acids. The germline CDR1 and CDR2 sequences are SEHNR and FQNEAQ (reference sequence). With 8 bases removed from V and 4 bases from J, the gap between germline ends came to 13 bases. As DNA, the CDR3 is TGTGCCAGCGGGTCAGGAGCAGCAGATACGCAGTATTTT. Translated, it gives CASGSGAADTQYF.

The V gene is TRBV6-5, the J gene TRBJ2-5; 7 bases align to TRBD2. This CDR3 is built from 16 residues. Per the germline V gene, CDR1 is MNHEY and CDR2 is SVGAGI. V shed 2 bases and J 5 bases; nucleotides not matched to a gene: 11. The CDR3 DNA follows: TGTGCCAGCAGTTACCAAAGGATGGGGGGGGAGGAGACCCAGTACTTC. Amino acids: CASSYQRMGGEETQYF.

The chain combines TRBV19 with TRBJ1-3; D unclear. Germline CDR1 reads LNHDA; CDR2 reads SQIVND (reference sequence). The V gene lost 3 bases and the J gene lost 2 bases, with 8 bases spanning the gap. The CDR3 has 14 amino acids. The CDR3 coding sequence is TGTGCCAGTAGTATCACGAGGACTGGAAACACCATATATTTT. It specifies CASSITRTGNTIYF.

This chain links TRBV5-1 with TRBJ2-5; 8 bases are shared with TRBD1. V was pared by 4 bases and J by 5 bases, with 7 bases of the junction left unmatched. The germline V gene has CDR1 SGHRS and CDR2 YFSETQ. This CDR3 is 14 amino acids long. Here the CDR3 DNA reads TGCGCCAGCAGCGACGGACAGGGCCAGGAGACCCAGTACTTC. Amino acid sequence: CASSDGQGQETQYF.

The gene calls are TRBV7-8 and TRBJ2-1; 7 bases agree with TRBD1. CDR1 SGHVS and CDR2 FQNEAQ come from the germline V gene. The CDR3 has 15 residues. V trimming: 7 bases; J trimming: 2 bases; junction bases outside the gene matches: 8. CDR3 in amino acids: CASNPGTDPYNEQFF. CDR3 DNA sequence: TGTGCCAGCAACCCCGGGACAGACCCCTACAATGAGCAGTTCTTC. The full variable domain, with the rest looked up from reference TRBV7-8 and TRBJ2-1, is GAGVSQSPRYKVAKRGQDVALRCDPISGHVSLFWYQQALGQGPEFLTYFQNEAQLDKSGLPSDRFFAERPEGSVSTLKIQRTQQEDSAVYLCASNPGTDPYNEQFFGPGTRLTVL.

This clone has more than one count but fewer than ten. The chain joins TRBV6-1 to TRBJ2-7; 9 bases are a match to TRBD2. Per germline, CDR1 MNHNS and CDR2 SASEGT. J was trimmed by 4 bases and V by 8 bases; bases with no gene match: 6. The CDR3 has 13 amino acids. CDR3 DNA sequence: TGTGCCAGCCTCAAGCGGGGGGAATACGAGCAGTACTTC. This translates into CASLKRGEYEQYF.

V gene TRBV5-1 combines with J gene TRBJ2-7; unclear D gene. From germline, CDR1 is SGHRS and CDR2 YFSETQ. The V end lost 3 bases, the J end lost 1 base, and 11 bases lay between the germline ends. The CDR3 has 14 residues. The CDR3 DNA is TGCGCCAGCAGCTCGGAGTGGGGATCCTACGAGCAGTACTTC. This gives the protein CASSSEWGSYEQYF.

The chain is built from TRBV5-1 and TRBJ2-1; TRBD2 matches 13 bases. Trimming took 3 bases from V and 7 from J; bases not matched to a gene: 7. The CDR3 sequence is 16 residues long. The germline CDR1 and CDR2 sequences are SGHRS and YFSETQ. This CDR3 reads CASSSSGLAGRNEQFF. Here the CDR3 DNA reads TGCGCCAGCAGCTCCTCGGGACTAGCGGGGAGGAATGAGCAGTTCTTC.

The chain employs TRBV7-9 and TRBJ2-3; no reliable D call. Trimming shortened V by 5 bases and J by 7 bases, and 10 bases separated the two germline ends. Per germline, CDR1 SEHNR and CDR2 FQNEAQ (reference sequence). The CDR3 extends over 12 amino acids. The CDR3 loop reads CASSRVGNTQYF. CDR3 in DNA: TGTGCCAGCAGCAGGGTCGGAAATACGCAGTATTTT. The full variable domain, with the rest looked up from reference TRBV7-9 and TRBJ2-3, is DTGVSQNPRHKITKRGQNVTFRCDPISEHNRLYWYRQTLGQGPEFLTYFQNEAQLEKSRLLSDRFSAERPKGSFSTLEIQRTEQGDSAMYLCASSRVGNTQYFGPGTRLTVL.

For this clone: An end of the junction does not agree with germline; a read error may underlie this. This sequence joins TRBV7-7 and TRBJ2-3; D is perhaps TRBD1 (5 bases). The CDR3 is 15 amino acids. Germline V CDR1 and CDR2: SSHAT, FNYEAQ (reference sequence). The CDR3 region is CASSSTRGDTDTQYF. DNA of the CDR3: TGTGCTAGCAGCTCTACAAGGGGCGACACAGATACGCAGTATTTT.

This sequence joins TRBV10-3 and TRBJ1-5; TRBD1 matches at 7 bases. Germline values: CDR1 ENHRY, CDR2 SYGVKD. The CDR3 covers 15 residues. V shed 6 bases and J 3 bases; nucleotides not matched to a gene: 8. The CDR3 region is CAISVTGDDNQPQHF. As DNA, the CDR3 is TGTGCCATCAGCGTTACAGGGGATGACAATCAGCCCCAGCATTTT.

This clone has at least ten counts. CDR3 nucleotides: TGTGCCAGCAGCGGGACTAGCGGGGGTCCTATCTACGAGCAGTACTTC. As protein: CASSGTSGGPIYEQYF. The chain carries TRBV9 and TRBJ2-7; the match to TRBD2 covers 13 bases. Trimming at V came to 3 bases and at J to 3 bases, leaving 6 bases not matched to a gene. The CDR3 runs 16 residues. Germline CDR1 and CDR2: SGDLS and YYNGEE.

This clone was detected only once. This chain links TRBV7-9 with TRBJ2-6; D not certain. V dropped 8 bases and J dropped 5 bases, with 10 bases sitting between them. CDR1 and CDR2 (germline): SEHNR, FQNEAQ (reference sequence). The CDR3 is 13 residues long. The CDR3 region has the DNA TGTGCCAGCTGGGGTATTAGGGCCAACGTCCTGACTTTC. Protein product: CASWGIRANVLTF.

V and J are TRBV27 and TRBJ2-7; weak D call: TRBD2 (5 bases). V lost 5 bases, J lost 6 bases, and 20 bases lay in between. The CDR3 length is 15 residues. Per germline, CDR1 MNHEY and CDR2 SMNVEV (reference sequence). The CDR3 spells CASSGGGQHPVEQYF. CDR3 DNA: TGTGCCAGCAGTGGAGGAGGCCAACATCCCGTCGAGCAGTACTTC.